The 3 T cell receptor beta chains below were found in one sample sequenced in a study of blood T cell repertoires in COVID-19. TCRdb's copy holds only in-frame clones and misses some; the assay was immunoSEQ multiplex PCR. This table holds 300,000 to 400,000 clones, about nine tenths found once. The sequenced sample was peripheral blood. The receptors were gathered from a middle-aged man with active or convalescent COVID-19.

V gene TRBV7-2 combines with J gene TRBJ2-1; 10 bases are shared with TRBD2. Germline V gene data show CDR1 as SGHTA and CDR2 as FQGNSA. Germline trimming cut 5 bases from V and 5 bases from J; bases unmatched to any gene: 12. The CDR3 has 17 amino acids. The CDR3 nucleotides read TGTGCCAGCAGCCCCTGGTTTAGCGGGAGGCTCGACAATGAGCAGTTCTTC. It encodes CASSPWFSGRLDNEQFF.

J is TRBJ2-2 and V is TRBV6-1; the D is unclear. V was trimmed by 2 bases and J by 2 bases, leaving 6 bases between them. CDR3 length equals 14 residues. The V gene's germline CDR1 is MNHNS and CDR2 SASEGT. CDR3 amino acids: CASSEFPNTGELFF. As DNA, the CDR3 is TGTGCCAGCAGTGAATTTCCTAACACCGGGGAGCTGTTTTTT.

The chain joins TRBV7-2 to TRBJ1-3; D is perhaps TRBD1 (6 bases). Trimming pared 1 base from V and 3 bases from J, leaving 7 bases between. This CDR3 is 14 amino acids long. Germline V gene sequence: CDR1 SGHTA, CDR2 FQGNSA. CDR3 in DNA: TGTGCCAGCAGCTTAGGAGGGGGTGGAAACACCATATATTTT. This sequence encodes CASSLGGGGNTIYF.